Shown below are 5 T cell receptor beta chains from a single sample sequenced in a study of OX40 agonist ivuxolimab in advanced cancers. The protocol was immunoSEQ multiplex PCR, while the TCRdb copy is restricted to in-frame clones and leaves out a portion. Of 70,000 to 100,000 clones listed, approximately 91% are singletons. The specimen was CD4+ or CD8+ T cells sorted from blood, collected in a trial of the OX40 agonist ivuxolimab. The receptor source for this set is an adult with an advanced solid tumor such as melanoma, head and neck, liver or kidney cancer.

The rearrangement links TRBV2 to TRBJ2-7, with 11 bases that match TRBD1. CDR3 length: 13 residues. J lost 6 bases, V lost 8 bases, and 6 bases had no gene match. CDR1 is SNHLY and CDR2 is FYNNEI in the germline V gene. CDR3 sequence: CASRDRGLSEQYF. In DNA form, the CDR3 reads TGTGCCAGCCGGGACAGGGGGTTATCCGAGCAGTACTTC.

This clone was recorded only once. Other DNA sequences in the same sample also yield this CDR3. The chain carries TRBV10-3 and TRBJ1-1, with D hard to call. V shed 2 bases and J shed 3 bases, with 13 bases lying between them. This CDR3 comprises 15 residues. Germline CDR1 reads ENHRY; CDR2 reads SYGVKD. CDR3 coding DNA: TGTGCCATCAGTGAGAAGCCGGCATCCTACACTGAAGCTTTCTTT. Translating gives CAISEKPASYTEAFF.

The table lists this clone with a count of one. V gene TRBV18 combines with J gene TRBJ2-3, with 12 bases identical to TRBD1. This CDR3 is built from 15 residues. Germline V lookup: CDR1 KGHSH, CDR2 LQKENI. Unmatched junction bases numbered 2, after V lost 3 bases and J lost 4 bases. Here the CDR3 DNA reads TGTGCCAGCTCACCCGGGACAGGGGGCGCAGATACGCAGTATTTT. Translated, it gives CASSPGTGGADTQYF.

The chain has TRBV19 and TRBJ2-1; D is possibly TRBD2 (6 bases). The germline V gene has CDR1 LNHDA and CDR2 SQIVND (reference sequence). The CDR3 is made up of 14 amino acids. V lost 7 bases and J 0 bases, leaving 10 bases between the germline ends. Here the CDR3 DNA reads TGTGCCAGTAATAGCGGATACTCCTACAATGAGCAGTTCTTC. Protein: CASNSGYSYNEQFF.

The chain is built from TRBV30 and TRBJ2-2; no firm D call. This CDR3 region has 13 residues. The germline V gene encodes CDR1 GTSNPN and CDR2 SVGIG (reference sequence). The germline V and J ends were trimmed by 0 bases and 7 bases, with 9 bases remaining between them. CDR3: CAWSVVGSGELFF. CDR3 sequence (DNA): TGTGCCTGGAGTGTAGTTGGCAGCGGGGAGCTGTTTTTT.